The entry below describes one TCR beta chain. This entry belongs to a study of blood T cell repertoires in COVID-19. Study-wide context: Specimens from acute and convalescent COVID-19 originated in the United States, Italy and Spain. T cells, B-cell-depleted T cells, or PBMCs supplied cDNA or gDNA.

Germline V gene lookup returns CDR1 SQVTM and CDR2 ANQGSEA. Deletions cut 3 bases from V and 5 bases from J, with 13 bases between. The CDR3 is 14 residues long. Authors' data handling: Reference gene primer amplification gave estimated nucleated cell counts. Method: immunoSEQ multiplex PCR; TCRdb's copy keeps in-frame clones and lacks some. V, J and clone size are taken as reported in that table, and D and trimming were inferred from the DNA itself. The table lists about 110,000 clones, 70% to 90% of them singletons. This chain uses TRBV29-1 with TRBJ2-2; tentatively, D is TRBD2 (6 bases). Source material: peripheral blood. The source is a human donor in a cohort sampled during active COVID-19. The CDR3 region has the DNA TGCAGCGTTGACGCGGGGCTGCGGACCGGGGAGCTGTTTTTT. Residues: CSVDAGLRTGELFF.